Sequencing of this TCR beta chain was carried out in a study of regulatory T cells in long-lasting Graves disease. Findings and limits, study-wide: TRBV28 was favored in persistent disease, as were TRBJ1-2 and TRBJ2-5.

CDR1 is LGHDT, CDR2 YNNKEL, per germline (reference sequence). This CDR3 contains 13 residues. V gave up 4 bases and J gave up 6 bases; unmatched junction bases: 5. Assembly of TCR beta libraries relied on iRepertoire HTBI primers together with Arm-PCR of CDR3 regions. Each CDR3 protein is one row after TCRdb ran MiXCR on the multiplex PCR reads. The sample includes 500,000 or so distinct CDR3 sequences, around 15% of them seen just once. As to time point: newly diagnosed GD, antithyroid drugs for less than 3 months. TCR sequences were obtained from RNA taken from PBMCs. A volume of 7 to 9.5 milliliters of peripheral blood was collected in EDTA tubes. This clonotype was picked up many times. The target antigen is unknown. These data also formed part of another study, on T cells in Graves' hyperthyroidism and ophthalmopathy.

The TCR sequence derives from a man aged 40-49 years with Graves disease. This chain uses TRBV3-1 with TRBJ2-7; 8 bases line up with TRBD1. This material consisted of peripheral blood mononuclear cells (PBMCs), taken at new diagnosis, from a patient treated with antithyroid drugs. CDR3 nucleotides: TGTGCCAGCAGCCGCGGACAGGGTGGCGAGCAGTACTTC. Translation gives CASSRGQGGEQYF.